This T cell receptor (beta chain) appears in the sequencing data of a study of TIL therapy for anti-PD-1-resistant metastatic lung cancer (TCRdb year 2021). Turning to the overall study: Before any PD-1/PD-L1 blockade was given, tumors were harvested, nivolumab was then administered, and patients who progressed went on to receive lymphodepletion, an infusion of expanded TIL, and IL-2. Enrolled patients had a median age of around 51 years (range about 38-85) and a median tumor PD-L1 proportion score of around 6%. Most of the cohort had lung adenocarcinoma, a handful of tumors were EGFR-mutant and two were ALK-rearranged, and half of the patients were current or former smokers. A median non-synonymous tumor mutation burden of approximately 1.4 mutations per megabase was determined across the cohort by whole-exome sequencing. Tumor and peripheral blood T cell receptor beta sequencing was used to track clonotypes across tumor, expanded TIL product and serial blood samples.

The time point label here, explained by the study, means: pre-treatment sample, taken before nivolumab and TIL therapy. Adults with stage 4 NSCLC were enrolled from October 2017 to early 2020 in a dual-center phase I trial. The samples were obtained from a phase I trial that was single-arm and open-label and tested tumor-infiltrating lymphocyte therapy combined with nivolumab in advanced non-small cell lung cancer. Mononuclear cells from blood collected in EDTA tubes were isolated on a Ficoll gradient and snap-frozen as pellets, and DNA was then extracted using a Qiagen mini-prep kit. From the cysteine through the phenylalanine, the CDR3 covers 13 amino acids. Only CDR3 DNA remains: 39 bases, in frame from the first base. The germline V gene supplies CDR1 SGHVS and CDR2 FQNEAQ. The V end loses 5 bases and the J end loses 3 bases, and a stretch of 11 bases separates them. Overall results and qualifications from the work: The baseline peripheral repertoire was partially replaced by infused TIL clonotypes, which then decayed over months, and persistence showed no apparent association with response. The study protocol defined all tumor marker inferences as exploratory. The cohort was highly selected, including more treatment-naive, never-smoker and oncogene-addicted patients than is typical, which limits generalizability.

The immunoSEQ v3 hsTCRB kit was used to amplify TCR beta CDR3 regions from genomic DNA through bias-controlled multiplex PCR. TCR libraries were sequenced on an Illumina NextSeq 500 to some 1.8 million read pairs for survey level or roughly 5-6.5 million for deep level. The study's processing was this. Clonality was reported by immunoSEQ Analyzer software, which also assigned V, D and J genes and filtered out non-productive sequences. Repertoires were compared using productive Simpson clonality and Morisita overlap index of productive TRB rearrangements between infused TIL and blood. Absolute clonotype counts in blood were estimated by multiplying the lymphocyte count by the CD3+ fraction and by the productive frequency of the clone. The table was pulled from immuneACCESS by TCRdb, which kept in-frame rearrangements only. Such tables lose some clones; where checked, under half of the loss comes from unresolved V genes, and the rest has no known cause. The V and J calls and clone size come from that table; D and trimming were worked out from the DNA. Here the sample has approximately 10,000 clones; roughly 80% occur a single time. The ten top clones hold around 9.1% of the sample.

Within its sample, this clone is large (0.1 to 1%). What this receptor recognizes is not known. No much larger clone exists at a distance of one base, and base qualities are not known. The source is a person between 30 and 79 years old with non-small cell lung cancer. The rearranged segments are TRBV7-8 and TRBJ2-7, with the D call perhaps TRBD1 or TRBD2, each one matching 5 bases. The sample in question was blood, obtained at baseline. The CDR3 reads as follows: CASSRDGHYEQYF. Read as DNA, the sequence is TGTGCCAGCAGCCGGGACGGACACTACGAGCAGTACTTC.